Listed below are T cell receptor beta chains from one sample, sequenced in a study of blood T cells in healthy people across ages. TCRdb fed the 5' RACE reads into MiXCR, producing one record per CDR3 protein. The sample contains approximately 290,000 distinct CDR3 sequences, 25% to 30% of which appear only once. The sequencing input was blood. These receptors were taken from a woman aged 70 to 79 in good health. Both conserved end residues are part of each CDR3.

v_call,cdr3_aa
TRBV12-5,CASSQGGGSPLHF
TRBV6-2/TRBV6-3,CASSEGPTRSYEQYF
TRBV12-3/TRBV12-4,CASRTAGVNTGELFF
TRBV6-5,CASSRTSGRYEQFF
TRBV7-2,CASSLSSGGEKLFF
TRBV7-8,CASSLVAQNTEAFF
TRBV29-1,CSVDENEQFF
TRBV18,CASSWVTDYEQYF
TRBV27,CASSNDGQGHGYTF
TRBV20-1,CSARALGLATDTQYF
TRBV29-1,CSVLSTGELFF
TRBV29-1,CSVERGGYEQFF
TRBV4-2,CASSQDPDSSGGYTF
TRBV28,CASSLTGGSSKNIQYF
TRBV29-1,CSVDGDGYTF
TRBV7-9,CASSFGGYNEQFF
TRBV28,CASSSDRGRNGELFF
TRBV7-2,CASSLAGMGPQFF
TRBV10-3,CAISAEGQGGFYNEQFF
TRBV29-1,CSVEGLAGETQYF
TRBV2,CASSGDSTDTQYF
TRBV25-1,CASSFPGSGNTIYF
TRBV11-1,CASSLLFGVADTQYF
TRBV6-1,CASGEGRSYEQYF
TRBV20-1,CSARGQGRSEAFF
TRBV5-1,CASSLDLRDDSPLHF
TRBV7-2,CASSLDAGGPYEQYF
TRBV9,CASSVGTSGSSEQFF
TRBV28,CASSNLGQQNTEAFF
TRBV7-2,CASSLGQGGGSNQPQHF
TRBV2,CASSEYLRTYEQYF
TRBV29-1,CSGRDRAFASTDTQYF
TRBV12-3/TRBV12-4,CASSLAGTGDSPLHF
TRBV10-3,CAISPGGGFNEQYF
TRBV28,CASKSGGHNEQFF
TRBV5-1,CASSSGTGAIEQYF
TRBV9,CASSGLEYEQYF
TRBV7-2,CASSLSGIDRNEQYF
TRBV2,CASRRLAGDTQYF